This is a list of T cell receptor beta chains from one sample in a study of T-cell memory formation after mild COVID-19. TCRdb re-analysed the 5' RACE reads in MiXCR, keeping a single row per CDR3 protein. The sample yields roughly 110,000 distinct CDR3 sequences, 17% seen once. The specimen sequenced was PBMCs or a T cell subset sorted from them (not recorded which). These receptor sequences come from an adult woman who had mild COVID-19 (a few samples of this study predate the infection). Cell type and time point are not known. Both conserved end residues are part of each CDR3. The D gene is left open where the match is weak. Where a row states a size, it is once, few, many or the class of an expanded clone; other rows omit it.

CDR3aa,CDR3nt,len,v_gene,abundance,j_gene,d_gene
CASSPGRTGTDTQYF,TGTGCCAGCAGCCCCGGGAGAACCGGCACAGATACGCAGTATTTT,15,TRBV7-9,NA,TRBJ2-3,NA
CAWSYNQETQYF,TGTGCCTGGAGTTATAACCAAGAGACCCAGTACTTC,12,TRBV30,few,TRBJ2-5,NA
CASSEYDWETQYF,TGTGCCAGCAGTGAATATGACTGGGAGACCCAGTACTTC,13,TRBV2,few,TRBJ2-5,NA
CASSQELDTQYF,TGTGCCAGCAGCCAAGAGTTAGATACGCAGTATTTT,12,TRBV4-2,NA,TRBJ2-3,NA
CSAREETGYTEAFF,TGCAGTGCTAGAGAGGAGACAGGTTACACTGAAGCTTTCTTT,14,TRBV20-1,few,TRBJ1-1,NA
CASSYSGGLAQTYEQYF,TGTGCCAGCAGTTACTCGGGTGGACTAGCGCAAACCTACGAGCAGTACTTC,17,TRBV6-6,NA,TRBJ2-7,TRBD2
CASSQVTGGRETQYF,TGCGCCAGCAGCCAGGTTACAGGGGGCAGGGAGACCCAGTACTTC,15,TRBV4-1,NA,TRBJ2-5,TRBD1
CASSQDLTYEQYF,TGTGCCAGCAGCCAAGATCTTACCTACGAGCAGTACTTC,13,TRBV3-1,few,TRBJ2-7,NA
CASSDGTRNEQFF,TGTGCCAGCAGCGACGGGACCCGGAATGAGCAGTTCTTC,13,TRBV9,many,TRBJ2-1,NA
CASGPEGTEAFF,TGTGCTAGTGGTCCCGAGGGCACTGAAGCTTTCTTT,12,TRBV12-5,few,TRBJ1-1,NA
CASSPDREANYGYTF,TGTGCCAGCAGCCCCGACAGGGAAGCTAACTATGGCTACACCTTC,15,TRBV14,NA,TRBJ1-2,TRBD1
CASSLGQRANTEAFF,TGCGCCAGCAGCTTGGGACAGAGAGCGAACACTGAAGCTTTCTTT,15,TRBV5-1,NA,TRBJ1-1,NA
CASSLATPGTEAFF,TGTGCCAGCAGCTTAGCCACGCCCGGGACTGAAGCTTTCTTT,14,TRBV11-2,NA,TRBJ1-1,NA
CASIAGFGYTF,TGTGCCAGCATAGCAGGGTTTGGCTACACCTTC,11,TRBV2,few,TRBJ1-2,NA
CASSQDLGRRDTEAFF,TGCGCCAGCAGCCAAGATCTCGGACGGAGGGACACTGAAGCTTTCTTT,16,TRBV4-1,NA,TRBJ1-1,NA
CASSEDGGHTEAFF,TGTGCCAGCAGTGAAGATGGGGGACACACTGAAGCTTTCTTT,14,TRBV2,NA,TRBJ1-1,NA
CATSALPLDEQFF,TGTGCCACCAGTGCCTTACCTCTAGATGAGCAGTTCTTC,13,TRBV24-1,NA,TRBJ2-1,NA
CASSFLPPGQGANYGYTF,TGTGCCAGCAGTTTCCTTCCCCCGGGACAGGGGGCGAACTATGGCTACACCTTC,18,TRBV12-3/TRBV12-4,few,TRBJ1-2,TRBD1
CASSPSITEAFF,TGTGCCAGCAGCCCATCGATTACTGAAGCTTTCTTT,12,TRBV7-9,NA,TRBJ1-1,NA
CASSLQTAKAGSPLHF,TGTGCCAGCAGCTTGCAGACAGCTAAGGCGGGTTCACCCCTCCACTTT,16,TRBV7-8,NA,TRBJ1-6,NA
CASSLAEDYEQYF,TGCGCCAGCAGCTTGGCCGAGGACTACGAGCAGTACTTC,13,TRBV5-1,many,TRBJ2-7,NA
CASSGRGTLYGYTF,TGTGCCAGCAGCGGGAGGGGGACCCTCTATGGCTACACCTTC,14,TRBV5-6,few,TRBJ1-2,NA
CSVEGLGDTQYF,TGCAGCGTTGAAGGGTTAGGGGATACGCAGTATTTT,12,TRBV29-1,NA,TRBJ2-3,NA
CASSGGQGAWGWETQYF,TGTGCCAGCAGTGGGGGACAGGGGGCGTGGGGGTGGGAGACCCAGTACTTC,17,TRBV27,few,TRBJ2-5,TRBD1
CASSSIWTSGGYEQYF,TGTGCCAGCAGCTCCATATGGACTAGCGGGGGGTACGAGCAGTACTTC,16,TRBV7-8,NA,TRBJ2-7,TRBD2
CASSVRGEDSYEQYF,TGTGCCAGCAGTGTACGAGGGGAGGATTCCTACGAGCAGTACTTC,15,TRBV2,NA,TRBJ2-7,NA
CATSPAGNTEAFF,TGTGCCACCTCCCCGGCAGGGAATACTGAAGCTTTCTTT,13,TRBV27,few,TRBJ1-1,NA
CASSIYQNTEAFF,TGTGCCAGTAGTATTTACCAGAACACTGAAGCTTTCTTT,13,TRBV19,NA,TRBJ1-1,NA
CASSQERTGLANYGYTF,TGCGCCAGCAGCCAAGAGAGGACAGGCCTAGCTAACTATGGCTACACCTTC,17,TRBV4-1,NA,TRBJ1-2,TRBD1
CASSQEGKNTEAFF,TGCGCCAGCAGCCAAGAGGGCAAGAACACTGAAGCTTTCTTT,14,TRBV4-1,NA,TRBJ1-1,NA
CASSYSNSGPGGLAGASYEQYF,TGTGCCAGCAGTTACTCGAATTCTGGACCCGGCGGACTAGCGGGGGCCTCCTACGAGCAGTACTTC,22,TRBV6-2/TRBV6-3,NA,TRBJ2-7,TRBD2
CSARVYRTSLAGVTDTQYF,TGCAGTGCTAGGGTGTACCGAACGAGTCTAGCGGGGGTTACGGATACGCAGTATTTT,19,TRBV20-1,NA,TRBJ2-3,TRBD2
CASSWGLAGVFDTQYF,TGTGCCAGCAGCTGGGGACTAGCGGGAGTGTTCGATACGCAGTATTTT,16,TRBV7-2,NA,TRBJ2-3,TRBD2
CASSTLVEQFF,TGTGCCAGCAGTACTTTGGTGGAGCAGTTCTTC,11,TRBV6-2/TRBV6-3,NA,TRBJ2-1,NA
CASSLGDPIGYGYTF,TGTGCCAGCAGCTTAGGGGACCCCATCGGCTATGGCTACACCTTC,15,TRBV7-9,NA,TRBJ1-2,NA
CSAREAYGLAARTDTQYF,TGCAGTGCTAGAGAAGCGTACGGACTAGCGGCCCGCACAGATACGCAGTATTTT,18,TRBV20-1,few,TRBJ2-3,TRBD2
CATSDQRGGTEAFF,TGTGCCACCAGTGACCAGAGAGGTGGAACTGAAGCTTTCTTT,14,TRBV24-1,few,TRBJ1-1,NA
CASSQSYEQYF,TGTGCCAGCAGCCAAAGCTACGAGCAGTACTTC,11,TRBV3-1,NA,TRBJ2-7,NA
CASRRGQGYNEQFF,TGTGCCAGCAGACGAGGACAGGGGTACAATGAGCAGTTCTTC,14,TRBV12-3/TRBV12-4,NA,TRBJ2-1,TRBD1
CASSSRTANTEAFF,TGTGCCAGCAGCTCTCGGACAGCGAACACTGAAGCTTTCTTT,14,TRBV7-9,few,TRBJ1-1,NA
CASSMVPNTEAFF,TGTGCCAGTAGTATGGTACCGAACACTGAAGCTTTCTTT,13,TRBV19,NA,TRBJ1-1,NA
CASRPYRGPDNEQFF,TGTGCCAGCCGGCCGTACAGGGGACCTGACAATGAGCAGTTCTTC,15,TRBV7-6,NA,TRBJ2-1,TRBD1
CASSSAGTLGANVLTF,TGTGCCAGTAGTTCGGCCGGGACCTTGGGGGCCAACGTCCTGACTTTC,16,TRBV19,few,TRBJ2-6,NA
CASSPPLAGGYNEQFF,TGTGCCAGCTCACCACCCCTAGCGGGAGGGTACAATGAGCAGTTCTTC,16,TRBV18,NA,TRBJ2-1,TRBD2
CSVEATSGSRRYEQYF,TGCAGCGTTGAGGCGACTAGCGGGAGTAGGCGCTACGAGCAGTACTTC,16,TRBV29-1,NA,TRBJ2-7,TRBD2
CASSLHETGGIEQYF,TGTGCCAGCAGTTTACATGAGACAGGGGGCATCGAGCAGTACTTC,15,TRBV28,few,TRBJ2-7,TRBD1
CSARAGDTEAFF,TGCAGTGCTAGGGCAGGGGACACTGAAGCTTTCTTT,12,TRBV20-1,NA,TRBJ1-1,NA
CASSLGTAAPYEQYF,TGTGCCAGTAGTCTCGGGACAGCAGCTCCCTACGAGCAGTACTTC,15,TRBV19,NA,TRBJ2-7,TRBD1
CASSFGDPGDYEQYF,TGTGCCAGCAGTTTTGGGGACCCCGGGGACTACGAGCAGTACTTC,15,TRBV27,many,TRBJ2-7,NA
CASSQGTGVYYGYTF,TGCGCCAGCAGCCAAGGGACAGGAGTGTACTATGGCTACACCTTC,15,TRBV4-3,many,TRBJ1-2,TRBD1
CASSRSRVGYTGELFF,TGCGCCAGCAGCCGCTCTCGGGTAGGCTACACCGGGGAGCTGTTTTTT,16,TRBV4-1,NA,TRBJ2-2,NA
CACTTQGANTGELFF,TGTGCCTGTACAACACAGGGGGCGAACACCGGGGAGCTGTTTTTT,15,TRBV30,NA,TRBJ2-2,TRBD1
CASSYVPPDRGKAYGYTF,TGTGCCAGCAGTTACGTCCCCCCGGACAGGGGAAAGGCCTATGGCTACACCTTC,18,TRBV6-2/TRBV6-3,few,TRBJ1-2,TRBD1
CASSLFLAGWSF,TGTGCCAGCAGTTTATTTTTGGCAGGGTGGTCTTTC,12,TRBV12-3/TRBV12-4,NA,TRBJ2-6,NA
CASSPWTSGGYLAKNIQYF,TGTGCCAGCAGTCCCTGGACTAGCGGGGGTTATCTAGCCAAAAACATTCAGTACTTC,19,TRBV12-3/TRBV12-4,few,TRBJ2-4,TRBD2
CASSCRSRGGHSNQPQHF,TGTGCCAGCAGCTGCCGATCCCGGGGCGGGCATAGCAATCAGCCCCAGCATTTT,18,TRBV7-9,NA,TRBJ1-5,NA
CASSLRGSYEQYF,TGTGCCAGCAGTTTGAGGGGCTCCTACGAGCAGTACTTC,13,TRBV27,NA,TRBJ2-7,NA
CASSAGGGNEQFF,TGTGCCAGCTCGGCGGGAGGAGGCAATGAGCAGTTCTTC,13,TRBV12-3/TRBV12-4,NA,TRBJ2-1,TRBD2